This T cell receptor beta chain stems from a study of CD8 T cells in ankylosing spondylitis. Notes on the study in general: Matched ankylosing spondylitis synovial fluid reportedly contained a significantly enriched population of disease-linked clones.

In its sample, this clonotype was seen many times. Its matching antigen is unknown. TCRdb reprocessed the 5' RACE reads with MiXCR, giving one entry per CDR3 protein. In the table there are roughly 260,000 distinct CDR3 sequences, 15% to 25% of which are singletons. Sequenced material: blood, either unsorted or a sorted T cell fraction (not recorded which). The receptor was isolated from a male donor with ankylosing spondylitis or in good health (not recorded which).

DNA for the CDR3: TGTGCCAGCAGCGAGGCGGGAACATCCACCGAAGAGACCCAGTACTTC. Protein product: CASSEAGTSTEETQYF. V is TRBV9 and J is TRBJ2-5, with a tentative D call TRBD2 (6 bases). Germline values: CDR1 SGDLS, CDR2 YYNGEE. V lost 3 bases to trimming and J lost 3 bases, with 18 bases between them. The CDR3 totals 16 residues.